This TCR beta chain was sequenced in a study of PD-1 blockade in classical Hodgkin lymphoma. Overall study findings and caveats: Reported baseline diversity: healthy donors highest, relapsed/refractory patients lowest. CD4+ but not CD8+ TCR diversity rose significantly by C4D1. Complete responders entered with baseline diversity on par with newly diagnosed patients, the results showed.

The protocol was immunoSEQ multiplex PCR, while the TCRdb copy is restricted to in-frame clones and leaves out a portion. Of tens of thousands of clones listed, roughly 91% are singletons. The V gene end was trimmed by 3 bases and the J gene end by 2 bases; junction bases not matched to a gene: 1. The CDR3 runs 14 residues. Germline values: CDR1 SGHTA, CDR2 FQGTGA. About this clone itself: Antigen specificity is unknown.

In every patient, relapse followed autologous stem cell transplantation, while exposure to brentuximab vedotin differed. Reported best responses ranged across complete response, partial response or progressive disease. The clonotype originates from a human donor with classical Hodgkin lymphoma. The sample was peripheral blood mononuclear cells (PBMCs), taken at baseline. The chain has TRBV7-3 and TRBJ2-7, with 10 bases that match TRBD2. This CDR3 reads CASSFSGGTYEQYF. CDR3 DNA sequence: TGTGCCAGCAGCTTTAGCGGGGGGACCTACGAGCAGTACTTC.